This T cell receptor beta chain was found in a study of blood T cell repertoires in COVID-19. Whole-study context: Acute-phase and convalescent COVID-19 samples originated in the United States, Italy and Spain. Sources were T cells, B-cell-depleted T cells, or PBMCs; the material itself was cDNA or gDNA.

This clone was found once. Authors' data handling: Cell counts per sample came from amplifying reference gene primers. Here immunoSEQ multiplex PCR was the method, and the copy in TCRdb shows in-frame clones only, minus some. V, J and clone size reflect that table, while D and trimming were determined from the DNA. In the table there are 100,000 to 150,000 clones, around four fifths of which are singletons. Germline assignment: CDR1 SGHRS and CDR2 YFSETQ. V gave up 0 bases and J gave up 3 bases, with 11 bases separating them. The CDR3 totals 15 residues. Sequencing was performed on peripheral blood. This TCR derives from a human donor in a cohort sampled during active COVID-19. The chain combines TRBV5-1 with TRBJ2-3; no firm D call. CDR3 nucleotide sequence: TGCGCCAGCAGCTTGGATGGCGGAGTTACAGATACGCAGTATTTT. Its protein product is CASSLDGGVTDTQYF.